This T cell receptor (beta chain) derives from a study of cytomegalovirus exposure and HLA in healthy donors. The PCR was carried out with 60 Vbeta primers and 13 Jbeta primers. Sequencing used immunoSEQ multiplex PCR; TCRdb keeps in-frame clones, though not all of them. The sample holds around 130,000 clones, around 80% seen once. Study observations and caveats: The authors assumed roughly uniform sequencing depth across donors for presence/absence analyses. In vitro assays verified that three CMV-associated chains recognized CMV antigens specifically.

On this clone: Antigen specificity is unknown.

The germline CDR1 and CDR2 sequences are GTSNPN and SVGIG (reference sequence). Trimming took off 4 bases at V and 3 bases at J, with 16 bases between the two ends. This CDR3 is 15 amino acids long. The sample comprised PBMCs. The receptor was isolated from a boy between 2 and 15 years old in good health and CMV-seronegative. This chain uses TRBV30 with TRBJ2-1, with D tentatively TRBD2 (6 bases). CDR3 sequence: CAWMGIGGIYNEQFF. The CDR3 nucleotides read TGTGCCTGGATGGGGATAGGCGGGATCTACAATGAGCAGTTCTTC. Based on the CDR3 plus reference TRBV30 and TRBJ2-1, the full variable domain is SQTIHQWPATLVQPVGSPLSLECTVEGTSNPNLYWYRQAAGRGLQLLFYSVGIGQISSEVPQNLSASRPQDRQFILSSKKLLLSDSGFYLCAWMGIGGIYNEQFFGPGTRLTVL.